This T cell receptor (beta chain) comes out of a study of T cells after yellow fever vaccination. This clonotype came up many times. Antigen unknown. The study made its TCR cDNA through 5'RACE template switching. That step introduced a universal primer site along with UMIs. MiXCR, run by TCRdb on the 5' RACE reads, gives a single entry per CDR3 protein. The sample has approximately 160,000 distinct CDR3 sequences, roughly 8.8% seen once. CDR1 and CDR2 from the germline V gene are MNHEY and SMNVEV (reference sequence). Trimming pared 2 bases from V and 3 bases from J, leaving 10 bases between. The length of the CDR3 is 14 residues. Broader study findings: Contaminating bulk clonotypes could be abundant in FACS-sorted repertoires.

The sequence was collected from a young man who received the YFV17D yellow fever vaccine. The starting material was CD8+ T cells sorted from PBMCs, obtained 45 days after the yellow fever booster vaccination. The V and J genes are TRBV27 and TRBJ1-1; D is ambiguous. The DNA of the CDR3 is TGTGCCAGCAGTTTAGGTCCGGGGTACACTGAAGCTTTCTTT. It specifies CASSLGPGYTEAFF.